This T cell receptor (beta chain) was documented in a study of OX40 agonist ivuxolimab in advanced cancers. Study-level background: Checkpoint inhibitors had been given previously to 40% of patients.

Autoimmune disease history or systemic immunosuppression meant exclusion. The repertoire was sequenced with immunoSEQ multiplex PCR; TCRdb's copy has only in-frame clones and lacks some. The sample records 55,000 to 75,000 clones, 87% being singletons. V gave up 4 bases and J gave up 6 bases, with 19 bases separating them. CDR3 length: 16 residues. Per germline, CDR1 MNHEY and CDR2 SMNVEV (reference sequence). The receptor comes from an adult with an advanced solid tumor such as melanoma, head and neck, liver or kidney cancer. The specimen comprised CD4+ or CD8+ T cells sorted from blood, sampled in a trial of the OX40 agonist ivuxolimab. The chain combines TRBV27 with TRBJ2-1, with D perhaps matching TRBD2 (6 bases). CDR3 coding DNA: TGTGCCAGCAGTTCCTCGGGACTCTTGTCCCCCAATGAGCAGTTCTTC. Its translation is CASSSSGLLSPNEQFF.